The 30 T cell receptor beta chains given below trace back to one sample, sequenced in a study of tissue T cells after allogeneic stem cell transplantation. TCRdb's table, derived via immunoSEQ multiplex PCR, lists solely in-frame clones and lacks some. The sample lists more than 20,000 clones; about 90% were seen once. Here the sequenced sample was blood, taken before transplantation. All receptors come from a male donor at least 60 years old who later had graft-versus-host disease after an allogeneic stem cell transplant.

V usage is TRBV4-2 and J usage is TRBJ1-2; no firm D call. Trimming took off 0 bases at V and 5 bases at J, with 13 bases between the two ends. This CDR3 is 15 amino acids long. Germline lookup yields CDR1 LGHNA and CDR2 YNFKEQ. CDR3 in DNA: TGTGCCAGCAGCCAAGAATATAGGGAGGGATATGGCTACACCTTC. Translation: CASSQEYREGYGYTF.

CDR3 sequence: CASSRPGTIQETQYF. The CDR3, as DNA: TGTGCCAGCAGCCGGCCCGGGACAATCCAAGAGACCCAGTACTTC. The chain links TRBV7-2 to TRBJ2-5; D perhaps matches TRBD1 (6 bases). Deletions cut 5 bases from V and 1 base from J, with 14 bases between. Germline CDR1 and CDR2: SGHTA and FQGNSA. The CDR3 consists of 15 residues.

The rearrangement links TRBV11-3 to TRBJ2-5, with D uncertain. CDR3 length: 14 residues. Germline loops: CDR1 SGHNT, CDR2 YENEEA. Trimming cost V 2 bases and J 6 bases, with 13 bases left between them. The CDR3 DNA reads TGTGCCAGCAGCTTATCTGGCTTCTCGAAGACCCAGTACTTC. Translation gives CASSLSGFSKTQYF.

This chain links TRBV12-1 with TRBJ2-2; the tabulated D call, TRBD2, remains unverified against the DNA. TRBV12-1 is tagged as a pseudogene. The CDR3 is 16 amino acids. The CDR3 region is CASSWAGTRIFGELFF. Here the CDR3 DNA reads TGTGCCAGCAGCTGGGCCGGGACTAGAATATTCGGGGAGCTGTTTTTT.

The chain joins TRBV3-1 (or the pseudogene TRBV3-2) to TRBJ1-5, with unresolved D. CDR1 LGHDT and CDR2 YNNKEL come from the germline V gene (reference sequence). The length of the CDR3 is 14 residues. Trimming left V 1 base short and J 5 bases short, with 9 bases between. The CDR3 reads CASSQVAGHQPQHF. CDR3 bases: TGTGCCAGCAGCCAAGTGGCTGGGCATCAGCCCCAGCATTTT.

The chain couples TRBV27 to TRBJ2-3; 12 bases align to TRBD2. V was clipped by 2 bases and J by 6 bases; unmatched bases: 12. The CDR3 is 18 amino acids. Per the germline V gene, CDR1 is MNHEY and CDR2 is SMNVEV (reference sequence). For the CDR3, the DNA is TGTGCCAGCAGTTTAGCCCGCGGGCTAGCGGGAGGGGTGGATACGCAGTATTTT. Translating gives CASSLARGLAGGVDTQYF.

The CDR3 spells CASSPPSILSYGYTF. In DNA form, the CDR3 reads TGTGCCAGCAGCCCTCCCTCAATCTTAAGCTATGGCTACACCTTC. The chain uses TRBV3-1 (or the pseudogene TRBV3-2) and TRBJ1-2; no firm D call. CDR1 is LGHDT, CDR2 YNNKEL, per germline (reference sequence). V was trimmed by 4 bases and J by 4 bases, leaving 16 bases between them. The CDR3 consists of 15 residues.

The rearrangement links TRBV28 to TRBJ1-2, with D tentatively TRBD1 (5 bases). Trimming shortened V by 4 bases and J by 8 bases, and 20 bases separated the two germline ends. Germline V gene lookup returns CDR1 MDHEN and CDR2 SYDVKM. The CDR3 spans 15 residues. The CDR3 DNA reads TGTGCCAGCAGTTCCCTGGGGGTCCGAACTGTCGGCTACACCTTC. Translating gives CASSSLGVRTVGYTF.

J is TRBJ2-1 and V is TRBV24-1; 10 bases are shared with TRBD1. The CDR3 contains 15 residues. The junction had 3 bases not matched to a gene; V was cut back by 0 bases and J by 8 bases. Germline V gives CDR1 KGHDR, CDR2 SFDVKD. The CDR3 DNA follows: TGTGCCACCAGTGATTTGCGGACAGGGGGGTATGAGCAGTTCTTC. Translating it yields CATSDLRTGGYEQFF.

This chain joins TRBV4-1 and TRBJ2-1, with D possibly TRBD2 on 6 matching bases. The CDR3 length is 17 residues. In germline, CDR1 is MGHRA, CDR2 YSYEKL. Trimming pared 1 base from V and 5 bases from J, leaving 18 bases between. The CDR3 bases are TGCGCCAGCAGCCAAGGGTCTTGGCTAGCGCCGAACAATGAGCAGTTCTTC. It yields the protein CASSQGSWLAPNNEQFF.

This rearrangement joins TRBV6-5 to TRBJ1-1; 7 nucleotides line up with TRBD1. Looked up from germline, CDR1 is MNHEY and CDR2 is SVGAGI. Losses at the gene ends were 6 bases for V and 6 bases for J; bases not matched to a gene: 4. This CDR3 is 12 amino acids long. In nucleotides, the CDR3 is TGTGCCAGCAGAGATACAGGGGCTGAAGCTTTCTTT. Protein product: CASRDTGAEAFF.

This clone was seen only a few times. The CDR3 nucleotides are TGTGCCAGCAGCACTTGGGGGACGGTGAACACTGAAGCTTTCTTT. Amino acids: CASSTWGTVNTEAFF. The chain has TRBV21-1 and TRBJ1-1. TRBV21-1 corresponds to a pseudogene. The CDR3 sequence is 15 residues long.

The chain has TRBV6-1 and TRBJ2-7; D is unclear. This CDR3 is 13 amino acids long. The V gene's germline CDR1 is MNHNS and CDR2 SASEGT. Trimming shortened V by 1 base and J by 7 bases, and 11 bases separated the two germline ends. The CDR3 region is CASSEGVYSEQYF. The CDR3 coding sequence is TGTGCCAGCAGTGAAGGCGTCTACTCGGAGCAGTACTTC.

This chain connects TRBV6-5 to TRBJ1-3, with a weak D call TRBD1 (5 bases). This CDR3 region has 15 residues. Germline CDR1 is MNHEY and CDR2 is SVGAGI. V lost 2 bases, J lost 3 bases, and 11 bases lay in between. The CDR3 DNA is TGTGCCAGCAGTTACCGAGGCCAGGGTGGAAACACCATATATTTT. This codes for CASSYRGQGGNTIYF.

The chain combines TRBV2 with TRBJ2-1; 9 bases fit TRBD1. V shed 7 bases and J 3 bases; nucleotides not matched to a gene: 7. Germline loops: CDR1 SNHLY, CDR2 FYNNEI. This CDR3 comprises 15 residues. The chain's CDR3 is CASTMGQGLYNEQFF. Here the CDR3 DNA reads TGTGCCAGCACCATGGGACAGGGCCTCTACAATGAGCAGTTCTTC.

This rearrangement joins TRBV19 to TRBJ1-5; D remains unclear. CDR3 length: 18 amino acids. The V gene's germline CDR1 is LNHDA and CDR2 SQIVND (reference sequence). Trimming removed 4 bases at V and 0 bases at J, with 19 bases between. CDR3 in amino acids: CASSTTRGGYNSNQPQHF. CDR3 in DNA: TGTGCCAGTAGTACCACTCGCGGCGGGTATAATAGCAATCAGCCCCAGCATTTT. The full variable domain, completed using reference TRBV19 and TRBJ1-5, is DGGITQSPKYLFRKEGQNVTLSCEQNLNHDAMYWYRQDPGQGLRLIYYSQIVNDFQKGDIAEGYSVSREKKESFPLTVTSAQKNPTAFYLCASSTTRGGYNSNQPQHFGDGTRLSIL.

The chain links TRBV7-2 to TRBJ1-6, with D possibly matching TRBD1 (6 bases). CDR1 and CDR2 from the germline V gene are SGHTA and FQGNSA. This CDR3 is 15 amino acids long. Trimming removed 5 bases at V and 10 bases at J, with 18 bases between. CDR3 sequence: CASSILGGQGSPLHF. The CDR3 bases are TGTGCCAGCAGCATACTGGGGGGGCAGGGCTCACCCCTCCACTTT.

This clone was found once. This chain links TRBV6-4 with TRBJ2-5; a weak D match, TRBD2 (6 bases). Germline V lookup: CDR1 MRHNA, CDR2 SNTAGT. The germline V and J ends were trimmed by 8 bases and 0 bases, with 10 bases remaining between them. The CDR3 spans 13 residues. The CDR3 reads CASSRDYQETQYF. CDR3 DNA sequence: TGTGCCAGCTCCCGGGACTACCAAGAGACCCAGTACTTC.

This CDR3 is CASSYGTGTYGYTF. Written as DNA, the CDR3 is TGTGCCAGCAGTTACGGGACGGGAACCTATGGCTACACCTTC. The chain combines TRBV6-5 with TRBJ1-2; possible D gene TRBD1, 5 bases. The CDR3 is made up of 14 amino acids. Trimming removed 2 bases from V and 4 bases from J, with 11 bases in between. CDR1 and CDR2 from the germline V gene are MNHEY and SVGAGI.

This clone was observed a handful of times. The rearrangement joins TRBV6-5 to TRBJ1-5, with D maybe TRBD1 (5 bases). V lost 7 bases and J 3 bases, leaving 16 bases between the germline ends. The CDR3 runs to 15 residues. Germline CDR1 and CDR2: MNHEY and SVGAGI. The CDR3 region is CASTPTRQINQPQHF. The CDR3 DNA follows: TGTGCCAGCACCCCGACCAGACAGATCAATCAGCCCCAGCATTTT.

The chain carries TRBV19 and TRBJ1-4; D uncertain. V lost 7 bases, J lost 2 bases, and 8 bases lay in between. CDR1 is LNHDA and CDR2 is SQIVND in the germline V gene (reference sequence). This CDR3 comprises 13 residues. The CDR3 region is CASKVETNEKLFF. CDR3 coding DNA: TGTGCCAGTAAGGTGGAGACTAATGAAAAACTGTTTTTT.

The chain carries TRBV5-1 and TRBJ1-3, with 7 bases fitting TRBD1. This CDR3 has 16 residues. V lost 2 bases and J lost 4; bases outside the gene matches: 9. Germline values: CDR1 SGHRS, CDR2 YFSETQ. This chain's CDR3 is CASSLSGTVRGNTIYF. The CDR3 DNA sequence: TGCGCCAGCAGCTTATCCGGGACAGTTAGGGGAAACACCATATATTTT.

V is TRBV5-3 and J is TRBJ2-7; 12 bases are shared with TRBD2. TRBV5-3 carries the ORF label, with uncertain function. There are 16 residues in the CDR3. V was clipped by 5 bases and J by 5 bases; unmatched bases: 11. The CDR3 sequence is CARSWRRTSGIDEQYF. CDR3 DNA sequence: TGTGCCAGAAGTTGGCGGAGGACTAGCGGGATTGACGAGCAGTACTTC.

The rearrangement joins TRBV11-2 to TRBJ1-1; D unresolved. The CDR3 sequence is 13 residues long. Germline V gives CDR1 SGHAT, CDR2 FQNNGV. Trimming removed 5 bases at V and 6 bases at J, with 13 bases between. The CDR3 sequence: CASSAGPIAEAFF. DNA of the CDR3: TGTGCCAGCAGCGCCGGACCGATCGCTGAAGCTTTCTTT.

V gene TRBV19 combines with J gene TRBJ1-6; 7 positions match TRBD1. This CDR3 region has 18 residues. Losses at the gene ends were 5 bases for V and 8 bases for J; bases not matched to a gene: 18. CDR1 LNHDA and CDR2 SQIVND come from the germline V gene (reference sequence). CDR3 region: CASSFSFGGQRFYSPLHF. The CDR3 DNA follows: TGTGCCAGTAGTTTTAGTTTTGGGGGACAGCGATTCTATTCACCCCTCCACTTT.

This sequence joins TRBV3-1 (or the pseudogene TRBV3-2) and TRBJ1-6; maybe TRBD1 (6 bases). CDR3 size: 19 residues. The V end was cut by 3 bases, the J end by 0 bases, with 18 bases between. CDR1 is LGHDT, CDR2 YNNKEL, per germline (reference sequence). CDR3 in amino acids: CASSQGGATILSYNSPLHF. CDR3 DNA sequence: TGTGCCAGCAGCCAGGGGGGGGCAACGATCCTCTCCTATAATTCACCCCTCCACTTT.

CDR3 in amino acids: CASSSTRQGFF. Written as DNA, the CDR3 is TGTGCCAGCAGTTCTACAAGGCAGGGTTTCTTT. The rearrangement joins TRBV12-3 or TRBV12-4 to TRBJ1-1; possible D gene TRBD1, 5 bases. Between the trimmed V and J ends, which lost 4 bases and 13 bases, there was a span of 13 bases. This CDR3 comprises 11 residues.

The chain links TRBV5-4 to TRBJ2-3, with D possibly TRBD2 on 5 matching bases. CDR1 and CDR2 from the germline V gene are SGHNT and YYREEE (reference sequence). V dropped 7 bases and J dropped 3 bases, with 12 bases sitting between them. CDR3 length: 13 residues. CDR3 region: CASGLAATDTQYF. Written as DNA, the CDR3 is TGTGCCAGCGGTCTAGCCGCGACAGATACGCAGTATTTT.

The CDR3 DNA reads as TGTGCCAGTAGGGAAGTTCCCAGGGGGCTCGGTTATGGCTACACCTTC. It codes for CASREVPRGLGYGYTF. V is TRBV19 and J is TRBJ1-2; 8 nucleotides align to TRBD1. V trimming: 6 bases; J trimming: 5 bases; junction bases outside the gene matches: 14. Germline V gene sequence: CDR1 LNHDA, CDR2 SQIVND (reference sequence). The CDR3 is 16 residues long.

The chain uses TRBV28 and TRBJ2-3; TRBD1 aligns across 10 bases. Germline values: CDR1 MDHEN, CDR2 SYDVKM. The CDR3 is 15 amino acids. Trimming took 8 bases from V and 4 from J; bases not matched to a gene: 9. CDR3 in amino acids: CASRTGQGRADTQYF. CDR3 coding DNA: TGTGCCAGCCGTACGGGACAGGGGAGGGCAGATACGCAGTATTTT. The full variable domain, completed using reference TRBV28 and TRBJ2-3, is DVKVTQSSRYLVKRTGEKVFLECVQDMDHENMFWYRQDPGLGLRLIYFSYDVKMKEKGDIPEGYSVSREKKERFSLILESASTNQTSMYLCASRTGQGRADTQYFGPGTRLTVL.